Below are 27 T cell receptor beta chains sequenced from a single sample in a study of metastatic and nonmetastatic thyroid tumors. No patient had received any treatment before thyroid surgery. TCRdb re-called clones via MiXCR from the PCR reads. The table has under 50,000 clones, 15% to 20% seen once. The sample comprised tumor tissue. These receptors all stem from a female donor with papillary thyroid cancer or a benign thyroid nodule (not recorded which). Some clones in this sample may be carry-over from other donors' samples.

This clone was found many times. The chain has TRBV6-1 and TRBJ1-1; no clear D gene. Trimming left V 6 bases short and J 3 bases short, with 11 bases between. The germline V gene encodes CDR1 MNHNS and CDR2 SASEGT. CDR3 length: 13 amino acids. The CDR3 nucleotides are TGTGCCAGCAGGAGCGGACCGCACACTGAAGCTTTCTTT. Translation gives CASRSGPHTEAFF.

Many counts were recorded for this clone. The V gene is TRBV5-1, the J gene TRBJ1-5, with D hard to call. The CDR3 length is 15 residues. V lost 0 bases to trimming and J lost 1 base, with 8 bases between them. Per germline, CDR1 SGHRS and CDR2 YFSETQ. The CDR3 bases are TGCGCCAGCAGCTTGGCCCCAGCGAGCAATCAGCCCCAGCATTTT. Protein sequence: CASSLAPASNQPQHF.

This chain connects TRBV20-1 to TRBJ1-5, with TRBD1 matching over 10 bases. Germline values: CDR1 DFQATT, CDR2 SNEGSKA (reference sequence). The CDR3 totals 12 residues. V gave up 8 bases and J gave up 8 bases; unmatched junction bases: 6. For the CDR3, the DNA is TGCAGTATCGGGACAGGGGAAGAGCCCCAGCATTTT. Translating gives CSIGTGEEPQHF.

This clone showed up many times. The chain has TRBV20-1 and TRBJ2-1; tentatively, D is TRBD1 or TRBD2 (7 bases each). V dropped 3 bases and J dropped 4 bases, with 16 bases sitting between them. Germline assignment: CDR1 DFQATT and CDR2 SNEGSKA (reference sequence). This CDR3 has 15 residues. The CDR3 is CSARAGGGLYNEQFF. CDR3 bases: TGCAGTGCTAGGGCAGGGGGGGGGCTTTACAATGAGCAGTTCTTC.

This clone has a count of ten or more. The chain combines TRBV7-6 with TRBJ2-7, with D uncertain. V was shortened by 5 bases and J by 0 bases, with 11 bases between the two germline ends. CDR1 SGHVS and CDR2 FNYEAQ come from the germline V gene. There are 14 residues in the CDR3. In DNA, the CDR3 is TGTGCCAGCAGCCCGACGACAAGCTCCTACGAGCAGTACTTC. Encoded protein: CASSPTTSSYEQYF.

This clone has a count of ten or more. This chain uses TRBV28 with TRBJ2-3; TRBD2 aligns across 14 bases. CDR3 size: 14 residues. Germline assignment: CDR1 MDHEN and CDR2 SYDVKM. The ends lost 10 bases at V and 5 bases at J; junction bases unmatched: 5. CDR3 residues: CATRLAGGLDTQYF. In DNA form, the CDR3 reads TGTGCCACCCGACTAGCGGGAGGGCTAGATACGCAGTATTTT.

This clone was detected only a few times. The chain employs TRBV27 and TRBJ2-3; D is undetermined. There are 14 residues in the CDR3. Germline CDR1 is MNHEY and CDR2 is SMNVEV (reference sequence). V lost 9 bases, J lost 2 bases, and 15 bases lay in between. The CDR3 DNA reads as TGTGCCAGTAGCCAAGACGGTATCACAGATACGCAGTATTTT. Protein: CASSQDGITDTQYF.

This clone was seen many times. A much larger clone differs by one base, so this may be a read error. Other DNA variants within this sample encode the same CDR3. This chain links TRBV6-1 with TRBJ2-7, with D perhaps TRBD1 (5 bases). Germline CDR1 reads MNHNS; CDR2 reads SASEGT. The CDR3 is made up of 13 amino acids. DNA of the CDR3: TGCGCCAGCAGTCCCAGACAGTCTTGGGAGCAGTACTTC. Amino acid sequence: CASSPRQSWEQYF.

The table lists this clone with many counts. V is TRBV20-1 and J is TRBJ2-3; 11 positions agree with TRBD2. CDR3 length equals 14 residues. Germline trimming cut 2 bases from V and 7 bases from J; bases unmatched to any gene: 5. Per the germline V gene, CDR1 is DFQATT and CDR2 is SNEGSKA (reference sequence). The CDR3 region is CSARSLAGGYTQYF. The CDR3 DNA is TGCAGTGCTAGAAGCCTAGCGGGGGGCTATACGCAGTATTTT.

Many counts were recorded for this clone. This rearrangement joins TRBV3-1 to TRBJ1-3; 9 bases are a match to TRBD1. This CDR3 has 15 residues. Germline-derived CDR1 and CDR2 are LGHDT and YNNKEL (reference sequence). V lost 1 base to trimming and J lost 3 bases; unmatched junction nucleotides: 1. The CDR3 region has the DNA TGTGCCAGCAGCCAAGGGACAGGGGTTGGAAACACCATATATTTT. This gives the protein CASSQGTGVGNTIYF.

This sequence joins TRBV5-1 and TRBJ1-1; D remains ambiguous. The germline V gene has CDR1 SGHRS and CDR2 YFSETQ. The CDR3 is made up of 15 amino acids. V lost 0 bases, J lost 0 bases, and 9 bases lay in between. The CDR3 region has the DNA TGCGCCAGCAGCTTGGAGTCGTCTATGAACACTGAAGCTTTCTTT. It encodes CASSLESSMNTEAFF. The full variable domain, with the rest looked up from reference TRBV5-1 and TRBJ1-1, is KAGVTQTPRYLIKTRGQQVTLSCSPISGHRSVSWYQQTPGQGLQFLFEYFSETQRNKGNFPGRFSGRQFSNSRSEMNVSTLELGDSALYLCASSLESSMNTEAFFGQGTRLTVV.

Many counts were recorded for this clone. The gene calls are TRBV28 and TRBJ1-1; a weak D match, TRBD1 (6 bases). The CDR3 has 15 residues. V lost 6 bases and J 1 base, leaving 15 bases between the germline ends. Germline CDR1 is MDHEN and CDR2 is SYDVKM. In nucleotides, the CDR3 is TGTGCCAGCAGCGACCTGGGACACTGGAACACTGAAGCTTTCTTT. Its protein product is CASSDLGHWNTEAFF. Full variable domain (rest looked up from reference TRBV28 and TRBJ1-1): DVKVTQSSRYLVKRTGEKVFLECVQDMDHENMFWYRQDPGLGLRLIYFSYDVKMKEKGDIPEGYSVSREKKERFSLILESASTNQTSMYLCASSDLGHWNTEAFFGQGTRLTVV.

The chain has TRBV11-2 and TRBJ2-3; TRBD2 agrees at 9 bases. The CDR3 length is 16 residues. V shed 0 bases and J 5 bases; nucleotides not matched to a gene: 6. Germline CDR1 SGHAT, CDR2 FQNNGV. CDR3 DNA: TGTGCCAGCAGCTTAGATCTAGCGGGGCTTGGAGATACGCAGTATTTT. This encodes CASSLDLAGLGDTQYF.

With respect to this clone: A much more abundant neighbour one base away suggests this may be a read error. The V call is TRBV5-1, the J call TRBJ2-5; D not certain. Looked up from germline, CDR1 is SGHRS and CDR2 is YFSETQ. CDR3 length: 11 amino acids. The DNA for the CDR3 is TGCGCCATCAGCTTCCAAGAGACCCAGTACTTC. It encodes CAISFQETQYF.

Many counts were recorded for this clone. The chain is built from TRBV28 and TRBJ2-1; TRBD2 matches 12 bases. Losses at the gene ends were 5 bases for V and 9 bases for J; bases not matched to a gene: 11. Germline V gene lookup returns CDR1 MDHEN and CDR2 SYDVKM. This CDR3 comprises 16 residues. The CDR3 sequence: CASSLAGGGGRGEQFF. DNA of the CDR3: TGTGCCAGCAGTCTAGCGGGAGGGGGAGGCAGAGGTGAGCAGTTCTTC.

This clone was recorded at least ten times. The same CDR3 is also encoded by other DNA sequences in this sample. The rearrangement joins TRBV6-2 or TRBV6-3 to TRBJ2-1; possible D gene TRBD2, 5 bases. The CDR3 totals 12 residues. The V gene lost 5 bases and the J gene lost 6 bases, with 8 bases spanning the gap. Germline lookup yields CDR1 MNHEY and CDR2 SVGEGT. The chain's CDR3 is CASSKLGNEQFF. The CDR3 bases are TGTGCCAGCAGTAAACTAGGCAATGAGCAGTTCTTC.

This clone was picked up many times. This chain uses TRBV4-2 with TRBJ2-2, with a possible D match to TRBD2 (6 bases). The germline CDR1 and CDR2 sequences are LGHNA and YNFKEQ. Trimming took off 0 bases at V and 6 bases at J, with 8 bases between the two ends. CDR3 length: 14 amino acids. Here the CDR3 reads CASSQDTGAGELFF. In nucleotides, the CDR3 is TGTGCCAGCAGCCAAGATACGGGAGCCGGGGAGCTGTTTTTT.

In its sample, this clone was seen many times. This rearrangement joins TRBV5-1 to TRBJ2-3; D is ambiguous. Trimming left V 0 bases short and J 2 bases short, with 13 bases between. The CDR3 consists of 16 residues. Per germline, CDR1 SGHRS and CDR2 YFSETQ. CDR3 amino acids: CASSLVALSSTDTQYF. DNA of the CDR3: TGCGCCAGCAGCTTGGTGGCTCTGAGTTCCACAGATACGCAGTATTTT.

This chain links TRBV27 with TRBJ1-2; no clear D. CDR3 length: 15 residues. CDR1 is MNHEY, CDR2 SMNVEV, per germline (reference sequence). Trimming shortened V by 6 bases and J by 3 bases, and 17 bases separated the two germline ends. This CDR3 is CASSPCRSDYYGYTF. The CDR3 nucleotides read TGTGCCAGCAGCCCCTGTCGCTCAGATTACTATGGCTACACCTTC.

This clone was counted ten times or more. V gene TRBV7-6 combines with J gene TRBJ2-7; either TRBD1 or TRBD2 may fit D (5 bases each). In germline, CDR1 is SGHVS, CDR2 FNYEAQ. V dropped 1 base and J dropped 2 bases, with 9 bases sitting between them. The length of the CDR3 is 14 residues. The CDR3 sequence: CASSLDRGPYEQYF. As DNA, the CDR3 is TGTGCCAGCAGCTTAGATCGGGGACCCTACGAGCAGTACTTC.

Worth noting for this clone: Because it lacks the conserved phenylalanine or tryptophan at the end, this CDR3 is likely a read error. The CDR3 region is CASSPAASVINEQYL. CDR3 nucleotide sequence: TGTGCCAGCAGTCCGGCCGCTAGCGTGATAAACGAGCAGTACCTC. The gene calls are TRBV28 and TRBJ2-7; possible D gene TRBD2, 6 bases. V lost 5 bases and J 5 bases, leaving 19 bases between the germline ends. Germline CDR1 MDHEN, CDR2 SYDVKM. This CDR3 region has 15 residues.

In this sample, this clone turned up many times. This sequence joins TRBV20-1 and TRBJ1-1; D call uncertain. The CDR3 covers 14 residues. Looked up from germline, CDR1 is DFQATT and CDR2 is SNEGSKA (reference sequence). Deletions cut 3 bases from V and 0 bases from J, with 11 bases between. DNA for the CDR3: TGCAGTGCTAGTTCTGCATATATGAACACTGAAGCTTTCTTT. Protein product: CSASSAYMNTEAFF.

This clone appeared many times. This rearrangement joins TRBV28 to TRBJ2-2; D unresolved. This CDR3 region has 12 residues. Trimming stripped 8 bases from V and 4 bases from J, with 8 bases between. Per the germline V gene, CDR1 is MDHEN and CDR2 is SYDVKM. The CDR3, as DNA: TGTGCCAGCGCCGATCGCACCGGGGAGCTGTTTTTT. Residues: CASADRTGELFF.

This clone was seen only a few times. This chain's CDR3 is CASSYSSDMHYF. CDR3 sequence (DNA): TGTGCCAGCAGTTACTCATCAGATATGCACTATTTT. The V gene is TRBV6-2 or TRBV6-3, the J gene TRBJ2-3; D gene uncertain. Per the germline V gene, CDR1 is MNHEY and CDR2 is SVGEGT. CDR3 size: 12 residues. V was clipped by 0 bases and J by 15 bases, with 13 bases between them.

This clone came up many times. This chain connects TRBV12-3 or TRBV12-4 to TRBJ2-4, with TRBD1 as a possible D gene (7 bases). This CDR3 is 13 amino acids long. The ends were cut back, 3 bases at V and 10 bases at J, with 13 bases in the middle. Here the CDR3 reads CASSLGGQNIQYF. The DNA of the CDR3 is TGTGCCAGCAGTTTGGGGGGACAGAATATTCAGTACTTC.

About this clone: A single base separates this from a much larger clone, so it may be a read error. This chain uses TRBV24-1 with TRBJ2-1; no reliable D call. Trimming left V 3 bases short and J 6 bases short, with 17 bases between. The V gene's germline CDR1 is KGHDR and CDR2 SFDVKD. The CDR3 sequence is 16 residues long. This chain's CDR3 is CATSDPIRWTSNEQFF. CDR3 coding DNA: TGTGCCACCAGTGATCCTATCCGGTGGACCTCCAATGAGCAGTTCTTC.

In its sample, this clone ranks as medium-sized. CDR3 sequence (DNA): TGTGCCAGCAGTTTGGGCGCCGCGATGGAGCAGTACTTC. Translated: CASSLGAAMEQYF. The chain has TRBV12-3 or TRBV12-4 and TRBJ2-7; D not resolved. This CDR3 is built from 13 residues. V was shortened by 3 bases and J by 7 bases, with 13 bases between the two germline ends.